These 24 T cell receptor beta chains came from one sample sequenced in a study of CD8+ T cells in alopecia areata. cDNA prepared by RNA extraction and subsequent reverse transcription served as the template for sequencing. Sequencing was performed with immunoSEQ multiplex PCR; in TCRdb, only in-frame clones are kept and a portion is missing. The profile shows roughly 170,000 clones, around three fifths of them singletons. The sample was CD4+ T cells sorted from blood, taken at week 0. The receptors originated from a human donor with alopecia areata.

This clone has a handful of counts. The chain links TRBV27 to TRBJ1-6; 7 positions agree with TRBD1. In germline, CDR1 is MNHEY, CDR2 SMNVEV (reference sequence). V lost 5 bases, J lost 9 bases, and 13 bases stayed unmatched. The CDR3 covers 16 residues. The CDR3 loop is CASSPSTGRESSPLHF. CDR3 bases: TGTGCCAGCAGTCCATCGACAGGGAGGGAGAGTTCACCCCTCCACTTT.

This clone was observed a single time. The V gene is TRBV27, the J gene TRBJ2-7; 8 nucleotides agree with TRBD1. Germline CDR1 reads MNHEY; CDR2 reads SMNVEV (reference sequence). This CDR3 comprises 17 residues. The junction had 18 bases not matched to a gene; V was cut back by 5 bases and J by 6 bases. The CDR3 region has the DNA TGTGCCAGCAGTCCAACAGCCCAGACAGGGGCCAGAGGCGAGCAGTACTTC. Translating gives CASSPTAQTGARGEQYF.

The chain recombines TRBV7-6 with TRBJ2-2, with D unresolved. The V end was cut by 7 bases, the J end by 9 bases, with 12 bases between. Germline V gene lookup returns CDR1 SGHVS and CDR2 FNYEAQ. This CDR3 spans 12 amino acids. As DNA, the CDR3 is TGTGCCAGCACCCCCGGGTCGCGGGAGCTGTTTTTT. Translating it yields CASTPGSRELFF.

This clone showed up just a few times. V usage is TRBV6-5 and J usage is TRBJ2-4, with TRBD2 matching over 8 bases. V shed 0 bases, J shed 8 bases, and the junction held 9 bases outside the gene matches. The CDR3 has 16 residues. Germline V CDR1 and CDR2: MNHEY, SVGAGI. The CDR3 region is CASSYSGLGGADIQYF. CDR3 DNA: TGTGCCAGCAGTTACTCCGGACTCGGGGGGGCGGACATTCAGTACTTC.

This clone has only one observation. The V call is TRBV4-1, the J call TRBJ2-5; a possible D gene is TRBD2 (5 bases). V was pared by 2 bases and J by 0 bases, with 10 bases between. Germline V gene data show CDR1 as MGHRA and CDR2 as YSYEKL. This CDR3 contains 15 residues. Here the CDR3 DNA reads TGCGCCAGCAGCCAATTAGGACTCTACCAAGAGACCCAGTACTTC. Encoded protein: CASSQLGLYQETQYF.

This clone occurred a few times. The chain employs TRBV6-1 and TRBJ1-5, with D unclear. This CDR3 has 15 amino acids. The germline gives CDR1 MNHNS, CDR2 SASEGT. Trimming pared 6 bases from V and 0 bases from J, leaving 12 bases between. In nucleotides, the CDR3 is TGTGCCAGCAGAGACGGACGGTATAGCAATCAGCCCCAGCATTTT. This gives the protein CASRDGRYSNQPQHF.

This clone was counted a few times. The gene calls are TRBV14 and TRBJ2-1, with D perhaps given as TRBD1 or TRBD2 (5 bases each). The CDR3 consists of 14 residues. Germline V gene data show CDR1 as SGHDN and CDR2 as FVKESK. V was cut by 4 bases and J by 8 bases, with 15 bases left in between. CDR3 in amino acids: CASSPLIQGHEQFF. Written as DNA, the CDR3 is TGTGCCAGCAGCCCCCTGATCCAGGGACATGAGCAGTTCTTC.

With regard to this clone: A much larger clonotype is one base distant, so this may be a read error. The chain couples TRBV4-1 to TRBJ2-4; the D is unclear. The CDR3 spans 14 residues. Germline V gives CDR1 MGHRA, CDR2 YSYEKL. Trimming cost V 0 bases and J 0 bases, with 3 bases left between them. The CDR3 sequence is CASSQDAAKNIQYF. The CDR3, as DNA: TGCGCCAGCAGCCAAGATGCAGCCAAAAACATTCAGTACTTC.

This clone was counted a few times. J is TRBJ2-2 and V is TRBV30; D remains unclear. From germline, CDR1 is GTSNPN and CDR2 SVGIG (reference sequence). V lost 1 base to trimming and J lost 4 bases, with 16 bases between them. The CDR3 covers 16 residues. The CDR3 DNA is TGTGCCTGGAGTGCCAGGCAAGGGCAGTTCACCGGGGAGCTGTTTTTT. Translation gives CAWSARQGQFTGELFF.

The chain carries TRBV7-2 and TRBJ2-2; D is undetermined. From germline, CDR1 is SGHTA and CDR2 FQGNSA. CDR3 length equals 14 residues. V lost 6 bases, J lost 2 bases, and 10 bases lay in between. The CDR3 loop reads CASRPGSNTGELFF. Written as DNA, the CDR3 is TGTGCCAGCAGGCCCGGATCTAACACCGGGGAGCTGTTTTTT.

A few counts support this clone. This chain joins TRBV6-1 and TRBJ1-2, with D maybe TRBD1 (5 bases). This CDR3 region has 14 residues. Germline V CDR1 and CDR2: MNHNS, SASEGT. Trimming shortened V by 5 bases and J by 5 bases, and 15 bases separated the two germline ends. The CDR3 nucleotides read TGTGCCAGCAGTCCGGGACTGAGGCTGTATGGCTACACCTTC. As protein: CASSPGLRLYGYTF.

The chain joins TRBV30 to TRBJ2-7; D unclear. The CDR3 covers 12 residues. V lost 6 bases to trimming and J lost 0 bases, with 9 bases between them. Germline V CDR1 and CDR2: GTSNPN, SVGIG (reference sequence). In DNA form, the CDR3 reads TGTGCCTGTGGACGGAACTCCTACGAGCAGTACTTC. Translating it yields CACGRNSYEQYF. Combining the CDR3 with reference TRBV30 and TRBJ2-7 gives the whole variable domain SQTIHQWPATLVQPVGSPLSLECTVEGTSNPNLYWYRQAAGRGLQLLFYSVGIGQISSEVPQNLSASRPQDRQFILSSKKLLLSDSGFYLCACGRNSYEQYFGPGTRLTVT.

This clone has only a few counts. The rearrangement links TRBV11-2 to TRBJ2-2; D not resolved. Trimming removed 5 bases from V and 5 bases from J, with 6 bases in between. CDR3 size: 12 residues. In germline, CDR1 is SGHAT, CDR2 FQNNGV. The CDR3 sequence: CASSHRTGELFF. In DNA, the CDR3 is TGTGCCAGCAGCCACCGTACCGGGGAGCTGTTTTTT.

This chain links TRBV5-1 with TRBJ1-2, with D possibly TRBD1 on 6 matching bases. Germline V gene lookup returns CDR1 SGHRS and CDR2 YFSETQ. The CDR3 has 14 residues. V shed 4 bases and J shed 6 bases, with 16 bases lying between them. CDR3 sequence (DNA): TGCGCCAGCAGCAACGGACTCAGGGGTGATGGCTACACCTTC. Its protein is CASSNGLRGDGYTF.

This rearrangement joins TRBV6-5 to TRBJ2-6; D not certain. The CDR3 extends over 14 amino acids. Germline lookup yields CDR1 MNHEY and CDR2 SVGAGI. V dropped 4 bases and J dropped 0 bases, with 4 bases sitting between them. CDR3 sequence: CASSFSSGANVLTF. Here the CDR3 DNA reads TGTGCCAGCAGTTTCAGCTCTGGGGCCAACGTCCTGACTTTC.

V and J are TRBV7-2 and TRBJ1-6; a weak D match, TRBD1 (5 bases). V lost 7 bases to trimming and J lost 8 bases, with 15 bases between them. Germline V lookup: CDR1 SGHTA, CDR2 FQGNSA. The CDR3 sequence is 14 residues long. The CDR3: CASKRRQTDSPLHF. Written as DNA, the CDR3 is TGTGCCAGCAAGCGCCGACAGACAGATTCACCCCTCCACTTT.

CDR3 loop: CSGIPGAVNTEAFF. The CDR3 DNA follows: TGCAGCGGGATTCCAGGGGCCGTGAACACTGAAGCTTTCTTT. The gene calls are TRBV29-1 and TRBJ1-1, with D possibly matching TRBD1 (6 bases). V dropped 7 bases and J dropped 0 bases, with 15 bases sitting between them. Germline V CDR1 and CDR2: SQVTM, ANQGSEA. The CDR3 extends over 14 amino acids. Looking up the rest from reference TRBV29-1 and TRBJ1-1 gives the full variable domain: SAVISQKPSRDICQRGTSLTIQCQVDSQVTMMFWYRQQPGQSLTLIATANQGSEATYESGFVIDKFPISRPNLTFSTLTVSNMSPEDSSIYLCSGIPGAVNTEAFFGQGTRLTVV.

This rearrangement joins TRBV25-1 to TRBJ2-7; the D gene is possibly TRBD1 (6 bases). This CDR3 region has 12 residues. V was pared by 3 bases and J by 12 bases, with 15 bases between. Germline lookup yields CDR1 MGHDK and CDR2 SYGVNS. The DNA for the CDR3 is TGTGCCAGCAGTGATGGGTTGGGGGCTGCGTACTTC. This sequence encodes CASSDGLGAAYF.

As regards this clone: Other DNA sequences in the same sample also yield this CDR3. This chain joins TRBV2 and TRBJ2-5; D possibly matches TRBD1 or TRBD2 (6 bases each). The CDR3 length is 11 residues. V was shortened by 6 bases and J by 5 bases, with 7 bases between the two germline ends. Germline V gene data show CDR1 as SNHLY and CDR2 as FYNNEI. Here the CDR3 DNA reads TGTGCCAGCAGAGGGGGGGAGACCCAGTACTTC. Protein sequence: CASRGGETQYF.

CDR3 coding DNA: TGTGCCAGCAGATATGGGGGGGCGGAGTACAATGAGCAGTTCTTC. Amino acid sequence: CASRYGGAEYNEQFF. The gene calls are TRBV2 and TRBJ2-1; D is possibly TRBD2 (7 bases). The germline CDR1 and CDR2 sequences are SNHLY and FYNNEI. The CDR3 has 15 amino acids. V lost 6 bases and J 4 bases, leaving 16 bases between the germline ends.

CDR3 in amino acids: CASSQVSEQYF. The CDR3 DNA sequence: TGTGCCAGCAGCCAAGTAAGCGAGCAGTACTTC. The chain employs TRBV14 and TRBJ2-7; D call uncertain. This CDR3 has 11 residues. Deletions cut 1 base from V and 6 bases from J, with 4 bases between. CDR1 is SGHDN and CDR2 is FVKESK in the germline V gene.

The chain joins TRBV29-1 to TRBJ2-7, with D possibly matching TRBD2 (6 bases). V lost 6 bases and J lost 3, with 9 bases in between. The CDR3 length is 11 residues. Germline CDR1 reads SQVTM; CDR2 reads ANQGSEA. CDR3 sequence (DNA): TGCAGCGTCGCGGGATACTACGAGCAGTACTTC. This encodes CSVAGYYEQYF.

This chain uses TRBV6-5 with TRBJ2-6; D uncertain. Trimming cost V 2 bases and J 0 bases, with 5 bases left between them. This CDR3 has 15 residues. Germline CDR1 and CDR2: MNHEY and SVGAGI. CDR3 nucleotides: TGTGCCAGCAGTTACGTGAGCTCTGGGGCCAACGTCCTGACTTTC. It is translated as CASSYVSSGANVLTF.

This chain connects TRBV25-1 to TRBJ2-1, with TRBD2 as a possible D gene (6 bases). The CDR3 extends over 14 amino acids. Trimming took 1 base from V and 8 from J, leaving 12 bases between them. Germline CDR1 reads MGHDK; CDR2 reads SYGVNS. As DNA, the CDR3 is TGTGCCAGCAGTGAATTCGGAGGGTCGGATGAGCAGTTCTTC. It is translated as CASSEFGGSDEQFF.